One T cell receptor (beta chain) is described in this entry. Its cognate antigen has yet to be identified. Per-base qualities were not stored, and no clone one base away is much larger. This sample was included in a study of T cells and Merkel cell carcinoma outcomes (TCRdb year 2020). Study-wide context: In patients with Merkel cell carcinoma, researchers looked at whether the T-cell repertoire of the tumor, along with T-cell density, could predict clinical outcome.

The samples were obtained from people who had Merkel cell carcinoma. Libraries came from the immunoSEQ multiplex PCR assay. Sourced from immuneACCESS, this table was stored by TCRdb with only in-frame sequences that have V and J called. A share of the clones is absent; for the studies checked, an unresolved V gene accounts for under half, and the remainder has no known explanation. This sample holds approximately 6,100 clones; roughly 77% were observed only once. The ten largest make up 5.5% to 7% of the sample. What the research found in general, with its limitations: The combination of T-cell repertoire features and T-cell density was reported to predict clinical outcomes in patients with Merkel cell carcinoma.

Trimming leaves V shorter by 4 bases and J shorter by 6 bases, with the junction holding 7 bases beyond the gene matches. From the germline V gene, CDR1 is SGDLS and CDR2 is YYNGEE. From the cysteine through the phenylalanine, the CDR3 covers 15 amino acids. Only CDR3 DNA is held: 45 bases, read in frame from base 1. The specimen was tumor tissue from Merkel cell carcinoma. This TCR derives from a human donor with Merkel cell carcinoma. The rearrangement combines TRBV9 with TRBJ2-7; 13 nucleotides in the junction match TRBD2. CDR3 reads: CASSPRTSGSLEQYF. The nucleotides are TGTGCCAGCAGCCCCAGGACTAGCGGGAGTCTCGAGCAGTACTTC.